The 13 T cell receptor beta chains below come from one sample, sequenced in a study of T-cell reconstitution after alpha-beta-depleted transplantation in children. A library of TCRbeta sequences, prepared with unique molecular identifiers, was generated. TCRdb re-called the PCR reads through MiXCR, storing one row per CDR3 protein. Of roughly 670,000 distinct CDR3 sequences in the sample, about an eighth were seen once. Sequencing was performed on PBMCs, taken before TCRalphabeta/CD19-depleted stem cell transplant. These receptor sequences come from a girl aged 2 to 10 with congenital amegakaryocytic thrombocytopenia, due to receive a stem cell transplant.

This chain joins TRBV2 and TRBJ2-2; 8 bases align to TRBD1. There are 15 residues in the CDR3. Trimming took 8 bases from V and 1 from J; bases not matched to a gene: 6. Germline V gene lookup returns CDR1 SNHLY and CDR2 FYNNEI. CDR3 sequence (DNA): TGTGCCAGCGGGGGAACAGGGGGGAACACCGGGGAGCTGTTTTTT. Its translation: CASGGTGGNTGELFF.

The chain is built from TRBV14 and TRBJ2-7; D is ambiguous. Trimming took off 0 bases at V and 3 bases at J, with 15 bases between the two ends. Germline V gene sequence: CDR1 SGHDN, CDR2 FVKESK. CDR3 length equals 16 residues. The CDR3 bases are TGTGCCAGCAGCCAAGATAAAAGGTTCTCCTTCTACGAGCAGTACTTC. Translating it yields CASSQDKRFSFYEQYF.

This clonotype has a count of ten or more. CDR3 sequence reads: CASSPPTGGFYEQYF. The CDR3 region has the DNA TGTGCCAGCAGTCCACCTACAGGGGGCTTTTACGAGCAGTACTTC. This sequence joins TRBV12-3 or TRBV12-4 and TRBJ2-7, with 9 positions matching TRBD1. Losses at the gene ends were 5 bases for V and 4 bases for J; bases not matched to a gene: 9. CDR3 length: 15 amino acids.

The chain combines TRBV20-1 with TRBJ2-3; TRBD2 aligns across 12 bases. The junction had 20 bases not matched to a gene; V was cut back by 6 bases and J by 7 bases. The CDR3 sequence is 18 residues long. Germline CDR1 DFQATT, CDR2 SNEGSKA (reference sequence). This CDR3 reads CSARTAAVGLAGSNTQYF. Here the CDR3 DNA reads TGCAGTGCACGGACAGCCGCCGTCGGACTAGCGGGATCAAATACGCAGTATTTT.

Only a few counts were recorded for this clonotype. The chain recombines TRBV20-1 with TRBJ2-1; 9 positions agree with TRBD2. Per the germline V gene, CDR1 is DFQATT and CDR2 is SNEGSKA (reference sequence). The CDR3 extends over 13 amino acids. J gave up 8 bases and V 7 bases, and 9 bases lay outside the gene matches. The CDR3 loop is CSGCSGSPDEQFF. In DNA, the CDR3 is TGCAGTGGGTGTAGCGGGAGCCCCGATGAGCAGTTCTTC.

At least ten counts were recorded for this clonotype. J is TRBJ2-1 and V is TRBV29-1; D gene uncertain. Trimming took 5 bases from V and 3 from J, leaving 14 bases between them. The CDR3 is 14 amino acids. Germline lookup yields CDR1 SQVTM and CDR2 ANQGSEA. DNA of the CDR3: TGCAGCGTTTGGAGACTGATCCTCTACAATGAGCAGTTCTTC. It encodes CSVWRLILYNEQFF.

This clonotype was seen many times. The chain uses TRBV5-1 and TRBJ2-2, with D maybe TRBD2 (6 bases). Germline assignment: CDR1 SGHRS and CDR2 YFSETQ. Trimming left V 2 bases short and J 1 base short, with 12 bases between. The CDR3 is 16 residues long. In nucleotides, the CDR3 is TGCGCCAGCAGCTTAACCGGGACTGGGAACACCGGGGAGCTGTTTTTT. Residues: CASSLTGTGNTGELFF.

This clonotype has ten or more counts. The rearrangement uses TRBV20-1 and TRBJ2-1; 15 bases align to TRBD2. J lost 4 bases, V lost 2 bases, and 12 bases had no gene match. The CDR3 has 19 residues. Germline CDR1 DFQATT, CDR2 SNEGSKA (reference sequence). CDR3 in DNA: TGCAGTGCTAGATTCCGGACTAGCGGGAGGGCGTTCCGGTACAATGAGCAGTTCTTC. Translating it yields CSARFRTSGRAFRYNEQFF.

This clonotype was recorded many times. J is TRBJ1-2 and V is TRBV20-1; 8 bases map to TRBD1. Germline V gene data show CDR1 as DFQATT and CDR2 as SNEGSKA (reference sequence). V shed 3 bases, J shed 8 bases, and the junction held 5 bases outside the gene matches. This CDR3 region has 12 residues. The CDR3 spells CSARDRVRGYTF. As DNA, the CDR3 is TGCAGTGCTAGGGACAGGGTGAGAGGCTACACCTTC.

As regards this clonotype: Just one base apart from a much larger clone, this may be a read error. This rearrangement joins TRBV2 to TRBJ1-1; tentatively, D is TRBD1 (5 bases). This CDR3 is 15 amino acids long. Germline values: CDR1 SNHLY, CDR2 FYNNEI. CDR3 loop: CASSELRAMDTEASF. CDR3 DNA sequence: TGTGCCAGCAGTGAACTTCGGGCTATGGACACTGAAGCTTCCTTT. The full variable domain, in which reference TRBV2 and TRBJ1-1 provide the parts outside the CDR3, is EPEVTQTPSHQVTQMGQEVILRCVPISNHLYFYWYRQILGQKVEFLVSFYNNEISEKSEIFDDQFSVERPDGSNFTLKIRSTKLEDSAMYFCASSELRAMDTEASFGQGTRLTVV.

The chain joins TRBV19 to TRBJ2-6; D unclear. Trimming took off 3 bases at V and 0 bases at J, with 9 bases between the two ends. The germline V gene encodes CDR1 LNHDA and CDR2 SQIVND (reference sequence). The CDR3 sequence is 16 residues long. The CDR3 here is CASSIHYGSGANVLTF. The CDR3 DNA reads as TGTGCCAGTAGTATTCATTACGGCTCTGGGGCCAACGTCCTGACTTTC.

The chain has TRBV5-1 and TRBJ2-1, with 11 bases lining up with TRBD2. The trim removed 2 bases at V and 10 bases at J, leaving 8 bases unmatched. Per the germline V gene, CDR1 is SGHRS and CDR2 is YFSETQ. This CDR3 is built from 15 residues. The CDR3 nucleotides are TGCGCCAGCAGCTTAGCCACACTAGCGGGAGACGAGCAGTTCTTC. Encoded protein: CASSLATLAGDEQFF.

This clonotype was found a few times. The chain employs TRBV28 and TRBJ2-5; 8 positions match TRBD2. J gave up 2 bases and V 4 bases, and 9 bases lay outside the gene matches. The CDR3 is 16 residues long. CDR1 MDHEN and CDR2 SYDVKM come from the germline V gene. The CDR3 loop is CASSSLPGLAQETQYF. CDR3 DNA: TGTGCCAGCAGTTCTCTCCCCGGACTAGCTCAAGAGACCCAGTACTTC.